This TCR beta chain was captured in a study of shared clonotypes between healthy human individuals. Across several immunoSEQ plates, the genomic DNA of each subset was split evenly. This table comes from immunoSEQ multiplex PCR, and its TCRdb copy is limited to in-frame clones, with some not included. Among about 510,000 clones, 90% to 96% were seen once, and the ten largest hold about 0.057%. V shed 6 bases and J shed 12 bases, with 23 bases lying between them. This CDR3 has 14 residues. The V gene's germline CDR1 is SNHLY and CDR2 FYNNEI. Details on this clone: Its antigen is currently unknown.

Study-level findings and limits: Clonotypes which were not shared had lower generation probabilities than clonotypes that all four donors shared. For sorted subsets, rarefaction showed incomplete sequencing despite large depth. On the whole, naive subsets had larger estimated richness than memory subsets had.

This chain joins TRBV2 and TRBJ2-5, with D perhaps matching TRBD2 (6 bases). The receptor comes from a woman aged 25 to 39 in good health. What was sequenced was naive CD4+ T cells sorted from blood. The subset denotes: CD45RA+ positively selected. CDR3 sequence (DNA): TGTGCCAGCAGCGCCAAAACTTCCGGGACTCTGGAGTACTTC. Translated, it gives CASSAKTSGTLEYF.